These 22 T cell receptor beta chains were all obtained from the same sample, sequenced in a study of T cell clonality in common variable immunodeficiency. Assay: immunoSEQ multiplex PCR; the TCRdb copy retains only in-frame clones and omits some. The sample contains tens of thousands of clones, none occurring once; approximately 13% lies in the top ten. Sequences were obtained from peripheral blood mononuclear cells. Receptor source: a person between 18 and 69 years old in good health.

This clone occurred a few times. The DNA read from the CDR3 is TGTGCCAGCAGCCCGTACTCCTACGAC. This sequence encodes CASSPYSYD. The whole CDR3 reads CASSPYSYDYTF. The chain joins TRBV7-9 to TRBJ1-2; no clear D. The read stops 3 residues short of the end of the CDR3; the missing end is completed from the germline J gene. Germline loops: CDR1 SEHNR, CDR2 FQNEAQ (reference sequence). This CDR3 is built from 12 residues.

This clone was recorded at least ten times. The read finishes 3 residues shy of the CDR3 end, and the germline J gene is used to complete it. This chain uses TRBV7-3 with TRBJ2-3; 10 bases are a match to TRBD1. This CDR3 is 15 amino acids long. Losses at the gene ends were 6 bases for V and 3 bases for J; bases not matched to a gene: 6. Germline V CDR1 and CDR2: SGHTA, FQGTGA. The part of the CDR3 DNA that was read is TGTGCCAGCAGTTTGACAGGGGGCATTACAGATACG. Its translation is CASSLTGGITDT. The full CDR3 protein reads CASSLTGGITDTQYF.

Ten or more counts support this clone. Read data end 3 residues before the CDR3 end; the end is taken from the germline J gene. V and J are TRBV6-1 and TRBJ2-7; TRBD2 might be the D (5 bases). CDR3 length: 15 residues. Trimming took off 4 bases at V and 2 bases at J, with 15 bases between the two ends. The germline V gene has CDR1 MNHNS and CDR2 SASEGT. The CDR3 loop is CASSAHPRLPYEQYF. Partial CDR3 DNA: TGTGCCAGCAGTGCCCACCCCCGACTACCCTACGAG.

This clone was seen many times. CDR3 in amino acids: CASSYRRLANTDTQYF. The sequenced part of the CDR3 DNA is TGTGCCAGCAGTTACCGGCGGCTAGCGAACACAGATACG. The chain is built from TRBV6-2 or TRBV6-3 and TRBJ2-3; weak D call: TRBD2 (6 bases). The sequenced fragment ends 3 residues before the CDR3 boundary, so the rest is inferred from the germline J gene. Germline V gene data show CDR1 as MNHEY and CDR2 as SVGEGT. V was clipped by 2 bases and J by 2 bases, with 14 bases between them. CDR3 size: 16 residues.

This clone was seen repeatedly, ten times or more. The read ends 3 residues before the CDR3 terminus; that terminus is restored from the germline J gene. The gene calls are TRBV29-1 and TRBJ1-1; D is possibly TRBD1 (5 bases). The CDR3 runs to 13 residues. In germline, CDR1 is SQVTM, CDR2 ANQGSEA. Trimming left V 6 bases short and J 4 bases short, with 15 bases between. The sequenced part of the CDR3 DNA is TGCAGCGTGGGGCGGCTGGGGCCCACTGAA. Translation gives CSVGRLGPTE. The full-length CDR3 reads as CSVGRLGPTEAFF.

This clone has a count of ten or more. The read stops 3 residues short of the end of the CDR3; the missing end is completed from the germline J gene. This chain uses TRBV5-1 with TRBJ2-3, with D perhaps matching TRBD1 (5 bases). The CDR3 consists of 15 residues. Germline V CDR1 and CDR2: SGHRS, YFSETQ. V lost 0 bases, J lost 6 bases, and 14 bases lay in between. The CDR3 DNA, read in part, is TGCGCCAGCAGCTTGGCCTTTAGGGGATACGATACG. Its translation is CASSLAFRGYDT. The entire CDR3 protein is CASSLAFRGYDTQYF.

With regard to this clone: The CDR3 is cut off 3 residues early in the read; its end comes from the germline J gene. The chain uses TRBV5-4 and TRBJ2-5; perhaps TRBD1 as D (6 bases). From germline, CDR1 is SGHNT and CDR2 YYREEE (reference sequence). The V end lost 6 bases, the J end lost 3 bases, and 21 bases lay between the germline ends. This CDR3 is 16 amino acids long. The DNA read from the CDR3 is TGTGCCAGCACCCCACCGGACAGCGTGGACAAAGAGACC. It codes for CASTPPDSVDKET. The entire CDR3 sequence reads CASTPPDSVDKETQYF.

This clone has more than one count but fewer than ten. The CDR3 end is not reached by the read, which stops 3 residues before it; the germline J gene fills it in. This chain uses TRBV11-3 with TRBJ2-3, with D possibly called TRBD1 or TRBD2 (6 bases each). This CDR3 has 15 residues. Germline loops: CDR1 SGHNT, CDR2 YENEEA. Deletions cut 5 bases from V and 3 bases from J, with 15 bases between. The DNA read from the CDR3 is TGTGCCAGCAGCAAAACCCAGGGGAGGACAGATACG. Translated: CASSKTQGRTDT. The CDR3 in its entirety is CASSKTQGRTDTQYF.

This clone was picked up many times. The CDR3 end falls 3 residues outside the read, so it is completed with the germline J gene. The chain joins TRBV5-4 to TRBJ1-2; TRBD1 aligns across 7 bases. CDR3 length: 15 amino acids. In germline, CDR1 is SGHNT, CDR2 YYREEE (reference sequence). The CDR3 is CASSLNRGGLRGYTF. The DNA read from the CDR3 is TGTGCCAGCAGCTTGAACAGGGGCGGGTTGAGGGGC. Based on the CDR3 plus reference TRBV5-4 and TRBJ1-2, the full variable domain is ETGVTQSPTHLIKTRGQQVTLRCSSQSGHNTVSWYQQALGQGPQFIFQYYREEENGRGNFPPRFSGLQFPNYSSELNVNALELDDSALYLCASSLNRGGLRGYTFGSGTRLTVV.

About this clone itself: The read terminates 3 residues before the CDR3 end, so the remaining end is supplied by the germline J gene. This chain uses TRBV11-1 with TRBJ2-2, with TRBD1 identical over 8 bases. J lost 4 bases, V lost 6 bases, and 7 bases had no gene match. Germline V gene sequence: CDR1 SGHAT, CDR2 FQDESV (reference sequence). This CDR3 comprises 15 residues. Partial CDR3 DNA: TGTGCCAGCAGTTGGGACAGGATCGGCACCGGGGAG. Encoded protein: CASSWDRIGTGE. The CDR3 in its entirety is CASSWDRIGTGELFF. Full variable domain (missing parts from reference TRBV11-1 and TRBJ2-2): EAEVAQSPRYKITEKSQAVAFWCDPISGHATLYWYRQILGQGPELLVQFQDESVVDDSQLPKDRFSAERLKGVDSTLKIQPAELGDSAMYLCASSWDRIGTGELFFGEGSRLTVL.

This clone has a handful of counts. Read data end 3 residues before the CDR3 end; the end is taken from the germline J gene. V gene TRBV25-1 combines with J gene TRBJ2-7; 7 bases are shared with TRBD1. The J segment lost 3 bases and the V segment lost 6 bases, leaving 5 bases of the junction unmatched. The CDR3 spans 13 residues. CDR1 and CDR2 from the germline V gene are MGHDK and SYGVNS. CDR3 bases read: TGTGCCAGCAGCGACAGGGCCTACTACGAG. Translated: CASSDRAYYE. The complete CDR3 sequence is CASSDRAYYEQYF.

This clone has a count of ten or more. The CDR3 DNA, read in part, is TGCGCCAGCAGCTTGGTGGTCGGGGGGGCGACCGGGGAG. Encoded protein: CASSLVVGGATGE. The full CDR3 protein is CASSLVVGGATGELFF. The chain couples TRBV5-1 to TRBJ2-2, with 8 bases fitting TRBD2. The read ends 3 residues early relative to the CDR3; the germline J gene fills the gap. V was pared by 0 bases and J by 5 bases, with 6 bases of the junction left unmatched. The CDR3 is 16 amino acids. The germline gives CDR1 SGHRS, CDR2 YFSETQ.

This clone was seen only a few times. A junction end diverges from the germline sequence, so it may reflect a read error. The CDR3 extends 3 residues past the end of the read, so its final part is completed from the germline J gene. The chain couples TRBV2 to TRBJ2-2, with D hard to call. Germline V gene sequence: CDR1 SNHLY, CDR2 FYNNEI. This CDR3 region has 15 residues. The CDR3 reads CASSEVLLNTEELFF. Incomplete CDR3 DNA: TGTGCCAGCAGTGAAGTTCTTCTCAACACCGAGGAG.

This clone was picked up many times. The CDR3 end falls 3 residues outside the read, so it is completed with the germline J gene. The rearrangement uses TRBV5-4 and TRBJ1-2; 7 bases align to TRBD1. Germline V gene data show CDR1 as SGHNT and CDR2 as YYREEE (reference sequence). The J segment lost 2 bases and the V segment lost 5 bases, leaving 6 bases of the junction unmatched. This CDR3 spans 14 amino acids. CDR3: CASRPQGENYGYTF. CDR3 DNA (partial): TGTGCCAGCAGGCCCCAGGGGGAAAACTATGGC. Using reference TRBV5-4 and TRBJ1-2 for the parts outside the CDR3, the full variable domain is ETGVTQSPTHLIKTRGQQVTLRCSSQSGHNTVSWYQQALGQGPQFIFQYYREEENGRGNFPPRFSGLQFPNYSSELNVNALELDDSALYLCASRPQGENYGYTFGSGTRLTVV.

This clone appeared many times. Read sequence stops 3 residues before the CDR3 end, and the germline J gene provides the missing end. This chain joins TRBV6-4 and TRBJ2-1; TRBD2 is a possible D gene (7 bases). There are 16 residues in the CDR3. V lost 0 bases to trimming and J lost 2 bases, with 11 bases between them. Germline V gene lookup returns CDR1 MRHNA and CDR2 SNTAGT. Partial CDR3 DNA: TGTGCCAGCAGTGACTCAGGGGGGGGAACCTACAATGAG. This codes for CASSDSGGGTYNE. The whole CDR3 protein is CASSDSGGGTYNEQFF.

There are many counts of this clone. The CDR3 is cut off 3 residues early in the read; its end comes from the germline J gene. The V and J genes are TRBV10-3 and TRBJ2-1; 8 bases agree with TRBD2. V trimming: 2 bases; J trimming: 5 bases; junction bases outside the gene matches: 8. Germline loops: CDR1 ENHRY, CDR2 SYGVKD. This CDR3 spans 16 amino acids. The CDR3 sequence: CAISERSGGGNNEQFF. CDR3 DNA, as far as it was read: TGTGCCATCAGTGAGAGGAGCGGGGGAGGTAACAATGAG.

This clone was observed many times. The read is 3 residues too short to cover the CDR3 end, so that end is filled in from the germline J gene. The V call is TRBV7-9, the J call TRBJ2-7; 7 positions match TRBD1. CDR3 length: 14 residues. Germline V CDR1 and CDR2: SEHNR, FQNEAQ (reference sequence). J lost 3 bases, V lost 6 bases, and 8 bases had no gene match. The CDR3 bases that were read are TGTGCCAGCAGAGCCCTAGGGGACAGCTACGAG. Encoded protein: CASRALGDSYE. The complete CDR3 sequence is CASRALGDSYEQYF.

In its sample, this clone was seen many times. Read sequence stops 3 residues before the CDR3 end, and the germline J gene provides the missing end. The chain combines TRBV20-1 with TRBJ2-3; D assignment may be TRBD1 or TRBD2 (5 bases each). Between the trimmed V and J ends, which lost 6 bases and 6 bases, there was a span of 13 bases. Per the germline V gene, CDR1 is DFQATT and CDR2 is SNEGSKA (reference sequence). The CDR3 length is 12 residues. CDR3 DNA (partial): TGCAGTGCCGAGGGGCTAAGGGATACG. It translates to CSAEGLRDT. The complete CDR3 protein is CSAEGLRDTQYF.

The table lists this clone with many counts. With the read ending 3 residues before the CDR3 end, the germline J gene is used to fill in that end. The chain carries TRBV5-1 and TRBJ2-5; D remains unclear. The CDR3 sequence is 12 residues long. Germline V lookup: CDR1 SGHRS, CDR2 YFSETQ. V shed 0 bases and J shed 5 bases, with 5 bases lying between them. The sequenced part of the CDR3 DNA is TGCGCCAGCAGCTTGGCCGGGGAGACC. It specifies CASSLAGET. The whole CDR3 is CASSLAGETQYF.

Ten or more counts support this clone. The read is 3 residues too short to cover the CDR3 end, so that end is filled in from the germline J gene. The chain combines TRBV20-1 with TRBJ2-7; D is possibly TRBD1 (5 bases). The V end lost 0 bases, the J end lost 3 bases, and 18 bases lay between the germline ends. Germline values: CDR1 DFQATT, CDR2 SNEGSKA (reference sequence). CDR3 length: 16 residues. CDR3 sequence: CSAREPSDSAVYEQYF. CDR3 DNA (partial): TGCAGTGCTAGAGAACCCTCTGACAGCGCAGTCTACGAG.

There are many counts of this clone. The read is 3 residues too short to cover the CDR3 end, so that end is filled in from the germline J gene. This chain joins TRBV20-1 and TRBJ2-1; a possible D gene is TRBD1 (8 bases). Trimming took 6 bases from V and 3 from J, leaving 15 bases between them. CDR1 is DFQATT, CDR2 SNEGSKA, per germline (reference sequence). This CDR3 is 14 amino acids long. The CDR3 region is CSAIQGGDYNEQFF. CDR3 DNA (partial): TGCAGTGCCATACAGGGGGGGGACTACAATGAG.

This clone was observed at least ten times. The DNA ends 3 residues before the CDR3 does, and the rest of the CDR3 is filled in from the germline J gene. The chain is built from TRBV30 and TRBJ2-3; TRBD2 aligns across 8 bases. CDR3 length: 15 amino acids. CDR1 GTSNPN and CDR2 SVGIG come from the germline V gene (reference sequence). V was clipped by 4 bases and J by 5 bases; unmatched bases: 11. The sequenced CDR3 bases are TGTGCCTGGAAGGGTAGCGGGGCGCGGGGAGATACG. The encoded protein is CAWKGSGARGDT. The complete CDR3 reads CAWKGSGARGDTQYF. The full variable domain, rest sourced from reference TRBV30 and TRBJ2-3, is SQTIHQWPATLVQPVGSPLSLECTVEGTSNPNLYWYRQAAGRGLQLLFYSVGIGQISSEVPQNLSASRPQDRQFILSSKKLLLSDSGFYLCAWKGSGARGDTQYFGPGTRLTVL.